These 11 T cell receptor beta chains originate from one sample sequenced in a study of metastatic and nonmetastatic thyroid tumors. MiXCR was used by TCRdb to re-call the PCR reads. The profile covers 3,500 to 5,000 clones, with less than 45% appearing a single time and approximately 22% taken by the ten largest. Nobody among the patients had been given any treatment before thyroid surgery. The material sequenced was tumor tissue. The receptors originated from a male donor with papillary thyroid cancer or a benign thyroid nodule (not recorded which). Some clones in this sample may be carry-over from other donors' samples.

This clone was seen just once. V gene TRBV4-1 combines with J gene TRBJ1-2; D is ambiguous. CDR1 is MGHRA and CDR2 is YSYEKL in the germline V gene. V lost 0 bases and J lost 7, with 9 bases in between. This CDR3 comprises 13 residues. This CDR3 is CASSQDPPRGYTF. The CDR3 DNA sequence: TGCGCCAGCAGCCAAGATCCCCCCCGTGGCTACACCTTC.

This clone was seen only a few times. The chain couples TRBV2 to TRBJ1-5; D gene ambiguous. V dropped 5 bases and J dropped 7 bases, with 12 bases sitting between them. The CDR3 length is 13 residues. From germline, CDR1 is SNHLY and CDR2 FYNNEI. The CDR3, as DNA: TGTGCCAGCAGTTCATACATAGGGCAGCCCCAGCATTTT. It yields the protein CASSSYIGQPQHF. The variable domain in full, with the rest retrieved from reference TRBV2 and TRBJ1-5, is EPEVTQTPSHQVTQMGQEVILRCVPISNHLYFYWYRQILGQKVEFLVSFYNNEISEKSEIFDDQFSVERPDGSNFTLKIRSTKLEDSAMYFCASSSYIGQPQHFGDGTRLSIL.

This rearrangement joins TRBV7-9 to TRBJ2-5; 7 bases are shared with TRBD2. The CDR3 totals 15 residues. CDR1 and CDR2 (germline): SEHNR, FQNEAQ (reference sequence). The J segment lost 5 bases and the V segment lost 1 base, leaving 7 bases of the junction unmatched. CDR3 sequence (DNA): TGTGCCAGCAGCTTAGAGCGGGATGGTGAGGAGACCCAGTACTTC. As protein: CASSLERDGEETQYF.

Many counts were recorded for this clone. The chain links TRBV30 to TRBJ2-3; D perhaps matches TRBD2 (6 bases). The V end lost 2 bases, the J end lost 3 bases, and 15 bases lay between the germline ends. The CDR3 runs 15 residues. Germline-derived CDR1 and CDR2 are GTSNPN and SVGIG (reference sequence). Written as DNA, the CDR3 is TGTGCCTGGAGTAGTCGGGACTCCTTTACAGATACGCAGTATTTT. Residues: CAWSSRDSFTDTQYF.

The V call is TRBV20-1, the J call TRBJ1-5; TRBD1 is a possible D gene (5 bases). Per germline, CDR1 DFQATT and CDR2 SNEGSKA (reference sequence). CDR3 length: 15 amino acids. The ends were cut back, 3 bases at V and 6 bases at J, with 18 bases in the middle. CDR3 coding DNA: TGCAGTGCTAGCATGCACACGGGGGAGAGTCAGCCCCAGCATTTT. It yields the protein CSASMHTGESQPQHF.

The chain employs TRBV28 and TRBJ2-7, with D maybe TRBD2 (6 bases). The ends were cut back, 6 bases at V and 2 bases at J, with 23 bases in the middle. From germline, CDR1 is MDHEN and CDR2 SYDVKM. The CDR3 has 17 amino acids. The CDR3 spells CASSLLKGGWGAYEQYF. CDR3 bases: TGTGCCAGCAGCCTGCTTAAGGGAGGATGGGGAGCCTACGAGCAGTACTTC.

The chain recombines TRBV6-1 with TRBJ1-2, with D maybe TRBD1 (5 bases). Trimming took 4 bases from V and 8 from J, leaving 11 bases between them. Germline CDR1 MNHNS, CDR2 SASEGT. There are 12 residues in the CDR3. CDR3 in amino acids: CASSVLGDGYTF. The CDR3 region has the DNA TGTGCCAGCAGTGTCCTCGGGGACGGCTACACCTTC.

This clone showed up just once. CDR3 in amino acids: CASSLTGGRSEGYTF. The CDR3 coding sequence is TGTGCCAGCAGCCTTACAGGGGGCCGATCGGAGGGCTACACCTTC. The rearrangement joins TRBV16 to TRBJ1-2, with TRBD1 matching over 9 bases. With 4 bases clipped from V and 8 bases from J, the junction kept 11 bases outside the gene matches. The germline CDR1 and CDR2 sequences are KGHSY and FQNENV. The length of the CDR3 is 15 residues. The whole variable domain, remainder taken from reference TRBV16 and TRBJ1-2, is GEEVAQTPKHLVRGEGQKAKLYCAPIKGHSYVFWYQQVLKNEFKFLISFQNENVFDETGMPKERFSAKCLPNSPCSLEIQATKLEDSAVYFCASSLTGGRSEGYTFGSGTRLTVV.

This clone was counted a single time. V is TRBV11-2 and J is TRBJ1-6, with D maybe TRBD1 (6 bases). Trimming shortened V by 4 bases and J by 7 bases, and 14 bases separated the two germline ends. The germline CDR1 and CDR2 sequences are SGHAT and FQNNGV. There are 15 residues in the CDR3. Here the CDR3 reads CASSSVTGRNSPLHF. The CDR3 DNA follows: TGTGCCAGCAGCTCCGTCACAGGGAGGAATTCACCCCTCCACTTT.

CDR3 in amino acids: CASSPLANTGELFF. In DNA form, the CDR3 reads TGTGCCAGCTCACCACTGGCGAACACCGGGGAGCTGTTTTTT. The gene calls are TRBV18 and TRBJ2-2; D is undetermined. Looked up from germline, CDR1 is KGHSH and CDR2 is LQKENI. The CDR3 totals 14 residues. V was pared by 1 base and J by 0 bases, with 3 bases between. The whole variable domain, filled in from reference TRBV18 and TRBJ2-2, reads NAGVMQNPRHLVRRRGQEARLRCSPMKGHSHVYWYRQLPEEGLKFMVYLQKENIIDESGMPKERFSAEFPKEGPSILRIQQVVRGDSAAYFCASSPLANTGELFFGEGSRLTVL.

The CDR3 nucleotides read TGTGCCAGCAGTTCTGGCAGACCGGGCCGGCCCCAGTACTTC. It translates to CASSSGRPGRPQYF. The V and J genes are TRBV27 and TRBJ2-5; D gene uncertain. The V gene lost 4 bases and the J gene lost 9 bases, with 18 bases spanning the gap. The CDR3 length is 14 residues. Germline V gene lookup returns CDR1 MNHEY and CDR2 SMNVEV (reference sequence).